These 10 T cell receptor beta chains were all obtained from the same sample, sequenced in a study of shared clonotypes between healthy human individuals. TCRdb's table, derived via immunoSEQ multiplex PCR, lists solely in-frame clones and lacks some. The sample gives some 2,500,000 clones, about nine tenths of which show up once; around 0.38% is in the top ten. The sequenced material came from naive CD4+ T cells from PBMCs. The subset is: CD45RA+ positively selected. The origin of the receptors is a man between 18 and 35 years old in good health. Some clones in this sample may be carry-over from other donors' samples.

J is TRBJ1-1 and V is TRBV2, with a weak D call TRBD1 (5 bases). This CDR3 has 13 residues. Trimming took 7 bases from V and 4 from J, leaving 13 bases between them. CDR1 SNHLY and CDR2 FYNNEI come from the germline V gene. In nucleotides, the CDR3 is TGTGCCAGCATTCGGGGGTGGAGCACTGAAGCTTTCTTT. It is translated as CASIRGWSTEAFF.

This clone was seen once. The J gene is TRBJ2-4, the V gene TRBV7-9; TRBD1 is a possible D gene (5 bases). The length of the CDR3 is 14 residues. V lost 4 bases, J lost 8 bases, and 15 bases lay in between. The germline V gene encodes CDR1 SEHNR and CDR2 FQNEAQ (reference sequence). The CDR3 DNA reads TGTGCCAGCAGCTACGATGGCGTAGGGGACATTCAGTACTTC. Its translation: CASSYDGVGDIQYF.

The rearrangement links TRBV27 to TRBJ2-7; TRBD2 agrees at 10 bases. The CDR3 runs to 16 residues. The germline V gene encodes CDR1 MNHEY and CDR2 SMNVEV (reference sequence). With V trimmed by 5 bases and J by 5 bases, 12 bases remained unmatched. The CDR3 nucleotides are TGTGCCAGCAGTAGAAATCTAGCGGGAGTCCGGAACGAGCAGTACTTC. Translating it yields CASSRNLAGVRNEQYF.

V and J are TRBV25-1 and TRBJ2-1; D is ambiguous. The CDR3 has 13 residues. Trimming shortened V by 4 bases and J by 6 bases, and 10 bases separated the two germline ends. Germline CDR1 is MGHDK and CDR2 is SYGVNS. The CDR3 coding sequence is TGTGCCAGCAGTGTGGCAGCCAGCAATGAGCAGTTCTTC. Protein: CASSVAASNEQFF.

This chain connects TRBV18 to TRBJ2-7; the match to TRBD1 covers 10 bases. This CDR3 spans 14 amino acids. Germline CDR1 is KGHSH and CDR2 is LQKENI. J lost 4 bases, V lost 6 bases, and 6 bases had no gene match. CDR3 in amino acids: CASSLGGQGYEQYF. CDR3 bases: TGTGCCAGCTCCCTGGGGGGACAGGGGTACGAGCAGTACTTC.

The chain has TRBV7-9 and TRBJ1-1, with 8 bases lining up with TRBD1. The CDR3 runs 15 residues. The V gene end was trimmed by 6 bases and the J gene end by 1 base; junction bases not matched to a gene: 7. Germline CDR1 is SEHNR and CDR2 is FQNEAQ (reference sequence). The CDR3 is CASSSRGRGNTEAFF. In nucleotides, the CDR3 is TGTGCCAGCAGTTCCAGGGGGCGAGGGAACACTGAAGCTTTCTTT.

The chain couples TRBV7-9 to TRBJ2-3; 12 nucleotides match TRBD1. The CDR3 runs 16 residues. The V and J ends lost 5 bases and 6 bases, in that order; junction bases with no gene match: 9. The germline V gene encodes CDR1 SEHNR and CDR2 FQNEAQ (reference sequence). The DNA for the CDR3 is TGTGCCAGCAGCCGGACCGGGACAGGGGGCTTTGATACGCAGTATTTT. Translation: CASSRTGTGGFDTQYF.

The chain joins TRBV10-3 to TRBJ1-1, with D possibly TRBD1 on 6 matching bases. Deletions cut 2 bases from V and 4 bases from J, with 17 bases between. CDR3 length: 16 residues. The germline CDR1 and CDR2 sequences are ENHRY and SYGVKD. The CDR3 protein is CAISEPRGGLSTEAFF. For the CDR3, the DNA is TGTGCCATCAGTGAGCCGCGGGGGGGGCTATCCACTGAAGCTTTCTTT.

The J gene is TRBJ2-3, the V gene TRBV28, with D uncertain. Germline assignment: CDR1 MDHEN and CDR2 SYDVKM. The V and J ends lost 11 bases and 4 bases respectively, with 16 bases between them. CDR3 length: 13 residues. CDR3: CALQPPGPDTQYF. For the CDR3, the DNA is TGTGCCCTACAACCGCCGGGTCCAGATACGCAGTATTTT. Full variable domain (missing parts from reference TRBV28 and TRBJ2-3): DVKVTQSSRYLVKRTGEKVFLECVQDMDHENMFWYRQDPGLGLRLIYFSYDVKMKEKGDIPEGYSVSREKKERFSLILESASTNQTSMYLCALQPPGPDTQYFGPGTRLTVL.

A remark on this clone: Within the sample, other DNA sequences also encode this same CDR3. V is TRBV5-1 and J is TRBJ2-5; possibly TRBD1 for D (6 bases). This CDR3 comprises 14 residues. The germline V gene encodes CDR1 SGHRS and CDR2 YFSETQ. Trimming took 2 bases from V and 4 from J, leaving 12 bases between them. CDR3 coding DNA: TGCGCCAGCAGCTTTGGGGGCCGGGGAGAGACCCAGTACTTC. Amino acids: CASSFGGRGETQYF.